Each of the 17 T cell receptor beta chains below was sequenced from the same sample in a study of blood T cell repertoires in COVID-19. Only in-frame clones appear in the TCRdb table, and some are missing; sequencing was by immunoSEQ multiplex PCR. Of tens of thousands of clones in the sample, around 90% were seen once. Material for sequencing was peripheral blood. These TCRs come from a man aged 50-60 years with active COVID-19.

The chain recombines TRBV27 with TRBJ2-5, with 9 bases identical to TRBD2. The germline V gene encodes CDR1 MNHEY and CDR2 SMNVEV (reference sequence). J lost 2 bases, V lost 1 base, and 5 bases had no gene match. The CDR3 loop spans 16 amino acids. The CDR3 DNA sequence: TGTGCCAGCAGTTTATGGGGTAGCGGGGGACAAGAGACCCAGTACTTC. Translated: CASSLWGSGGQETQYF.

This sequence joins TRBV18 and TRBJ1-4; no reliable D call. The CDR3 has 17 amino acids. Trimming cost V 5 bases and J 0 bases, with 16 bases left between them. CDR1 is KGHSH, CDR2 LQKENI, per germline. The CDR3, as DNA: TGTGCCAGCTCAGAACGTGATGTGGCCGCAACTAATGAAAAACTGTTTTTT. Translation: CASSERDVAATNEKLFF.

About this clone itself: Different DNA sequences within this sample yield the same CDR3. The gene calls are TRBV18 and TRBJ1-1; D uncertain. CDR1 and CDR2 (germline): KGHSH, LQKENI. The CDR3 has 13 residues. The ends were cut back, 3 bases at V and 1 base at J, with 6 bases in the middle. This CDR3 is CASSPGENTEAFF. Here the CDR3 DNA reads TGTGCCAGCTCACCCGGGGAGAACACTGAAGCTTTCTTT.

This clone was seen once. The DNA of the CDR3 is TGCGCCAGCAGCCAAGGGACTAGCGGGGAGGGAGATACGCAGTATTTT. Residues: CASSQGTSGEGDTQYF. The rearrangement uses TRBV4-3 and TRBJ2-3; 12 positions agree with TRBD2. CDR3 length equals 16 residues. V lost 1 base and J lost 5; bases outside the gene matches: 4. Per germline, CDR1 LGHNA and CDR2 YSLEER.

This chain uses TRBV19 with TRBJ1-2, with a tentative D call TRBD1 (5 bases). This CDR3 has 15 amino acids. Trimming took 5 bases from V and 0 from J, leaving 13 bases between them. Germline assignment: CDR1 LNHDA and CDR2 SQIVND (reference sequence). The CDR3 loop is CASSPDGGANYGYTF. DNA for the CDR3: TGTGCCAGTAGTCCAGACGGAGGGGCTAACTATGGCTACACCTTC.

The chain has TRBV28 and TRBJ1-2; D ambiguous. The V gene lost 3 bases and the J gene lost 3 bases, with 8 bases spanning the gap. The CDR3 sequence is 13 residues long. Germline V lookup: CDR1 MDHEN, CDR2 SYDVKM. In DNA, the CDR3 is TGTGCCAGCAGTTTGAACGGTCACTATGGCTACACCTTC. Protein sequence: CASSLNGHYGYTF.

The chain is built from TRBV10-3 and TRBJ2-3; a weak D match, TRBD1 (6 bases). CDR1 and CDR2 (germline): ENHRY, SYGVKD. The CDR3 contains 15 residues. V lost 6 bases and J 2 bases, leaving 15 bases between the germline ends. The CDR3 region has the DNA TGTGCCATCAGCCGGACAGAAGAACCCACAGATACGCAGTATTTT. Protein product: CAISRTEEPTDTQYF.

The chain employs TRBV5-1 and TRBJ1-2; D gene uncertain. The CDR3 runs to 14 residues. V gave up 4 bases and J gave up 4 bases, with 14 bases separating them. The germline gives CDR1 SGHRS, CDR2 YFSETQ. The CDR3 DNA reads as TGCGCCAGCAGCCTGACTGGGTCGGGCTATGGCTACACCTTC. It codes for CASSLTGSGYGYTF.

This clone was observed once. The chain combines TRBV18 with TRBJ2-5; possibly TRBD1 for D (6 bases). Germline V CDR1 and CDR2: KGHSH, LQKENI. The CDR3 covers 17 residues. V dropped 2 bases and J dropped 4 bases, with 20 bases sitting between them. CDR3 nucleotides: TGTGCCAGCTCACCAAAAGAGTTAACAGGGTCCCTAGAGACCCAGTACTTC. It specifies CASSPKELTGSLETQYF.

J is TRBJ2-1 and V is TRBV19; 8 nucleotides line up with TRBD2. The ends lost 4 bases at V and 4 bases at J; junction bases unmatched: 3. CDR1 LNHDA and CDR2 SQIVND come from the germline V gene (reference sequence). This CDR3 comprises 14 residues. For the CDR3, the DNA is TGTGCCAGTAGTACTAGCGGGTTTTACAATGAGCAGTTCTTC. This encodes CASSTSGFYNEQFF.

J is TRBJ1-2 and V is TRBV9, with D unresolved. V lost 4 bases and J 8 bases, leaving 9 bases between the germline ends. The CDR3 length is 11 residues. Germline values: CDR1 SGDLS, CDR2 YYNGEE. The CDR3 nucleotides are TGTGCCAGCAGCTCCTTTCGGGGCTACACCTTC. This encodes CASSSFRGYTF.

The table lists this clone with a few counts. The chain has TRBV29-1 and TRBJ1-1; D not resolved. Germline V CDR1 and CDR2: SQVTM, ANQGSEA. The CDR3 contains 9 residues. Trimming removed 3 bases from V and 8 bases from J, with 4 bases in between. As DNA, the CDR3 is TGCAGCGTTGACAGAGAAGCTTTCTTT. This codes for CSVDREAFF.

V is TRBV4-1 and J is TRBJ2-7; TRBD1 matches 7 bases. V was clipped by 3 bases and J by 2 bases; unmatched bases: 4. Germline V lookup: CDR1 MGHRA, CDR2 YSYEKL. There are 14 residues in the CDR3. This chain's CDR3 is CASSHYRGTYEQYF. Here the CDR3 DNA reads TGCGCCAGCAGCCACTACAGGGGCACCTACGAGCAGTACTTC.

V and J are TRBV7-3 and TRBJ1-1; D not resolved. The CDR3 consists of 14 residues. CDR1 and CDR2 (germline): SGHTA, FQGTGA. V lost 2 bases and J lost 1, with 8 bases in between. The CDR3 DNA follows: TGTGCCAGCAGCTTAGGGCAGTCGAACACTGAAGCTTTCTTT. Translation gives CASSLGQSNTEAFF.

The CDR3 DNA reads as TGCGCCAGCAGCTTGGGGGACAGGGGGAACACTGAAGCTTTCTTT. Its protein product is CASSLGDRGNTEAFF. The chain recombines TRBV5-1 with TRBJ1-1; 10 bases agree with TRBD1. V shed 0 bases and J 1 base; nucleotides not matched to a gene: 0. This CDR3 comprises 15 residues. Germline lookup yields CDR1 SGHRS and CDR2 YFSETQ. Variable domain in full (rest from reference TRBV5-1 and TRBJ1-1): KAGVTQTPRYLIKTRGQQVTLSCSPISGHRSVSWYQQTPGQGLQFLFEYFSETQRNKGNFPGRFSGRQFSNSRSEMNVSTLELGDSALYLCASSLGDRGNTEAFFGQGTRLTVV.

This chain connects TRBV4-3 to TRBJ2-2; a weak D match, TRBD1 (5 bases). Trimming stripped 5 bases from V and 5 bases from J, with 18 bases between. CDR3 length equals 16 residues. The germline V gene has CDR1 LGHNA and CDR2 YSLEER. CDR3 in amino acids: CASSDNQDPGTGELFF. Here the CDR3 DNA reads TGCGCCAGCAGCGATAATCAGGATCCAGGGACCGGGGAGCTGTTTTTT.

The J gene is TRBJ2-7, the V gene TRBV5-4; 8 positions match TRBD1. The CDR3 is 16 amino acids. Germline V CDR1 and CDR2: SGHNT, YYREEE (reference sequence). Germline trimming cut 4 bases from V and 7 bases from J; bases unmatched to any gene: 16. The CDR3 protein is CASSPQDRVNLGEQYF. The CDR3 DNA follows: TGTGCCAGCAGCCCACAGGACAGGGTTAACCTCGGTGAGCAGTACTTC.